The source of this T cell receptor beta chain is a study of T cells in localized non-small cell lung cancer. Repertoires were generated with immunoSEQ multiplex PCR, while TCRdb's copy carries only in-frame clones and drops some. The data contain tens of thousands of clones, around 81% of them singletons. The CDR3 spans 17 residues. V dropped 3 bases and J dropped 0 bases, with 13 bases sitting between them. Germline V CDR1 and CDR2: SGHDT, YYEEEE. Sequenced material: peripheral blood, taken before any cancer treatment. The receptor's source is a female donor over 55 with stage II squamous cell lung carcinoma. The chain joins TRBV5-6 to TRBJ2-6; D is ambiguous. The CDR3 DNA reads TGTGCCAGCAGCTCCATGGACCTTCTCTCTGGGGCCAACGTCCTGACTTTC. This sequence encodes CASSSMDLLSGANVLTF.